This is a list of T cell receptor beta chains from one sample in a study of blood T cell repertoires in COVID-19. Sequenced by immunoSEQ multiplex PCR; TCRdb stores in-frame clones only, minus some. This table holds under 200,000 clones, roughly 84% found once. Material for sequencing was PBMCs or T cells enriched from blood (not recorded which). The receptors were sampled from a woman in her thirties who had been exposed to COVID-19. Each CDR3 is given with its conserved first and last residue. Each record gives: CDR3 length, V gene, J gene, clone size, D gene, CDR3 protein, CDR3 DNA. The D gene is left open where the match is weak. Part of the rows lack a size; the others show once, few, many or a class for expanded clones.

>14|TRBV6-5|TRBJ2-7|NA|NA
CATGGIGDTYEQYF
TGTGCCACAGGGGGGATAGGGGATACCTACGAGCAGTACTTC
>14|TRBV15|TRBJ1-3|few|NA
CATSRGTAGNTIYF
TGTGCCACCAGCAGAGGGACAGCTGGAAACACCATATATTTT
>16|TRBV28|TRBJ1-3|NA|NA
CASSRPGEYSGNTIYF
TGTGCCAGCAGTCGACCAGGGGAATACTCTGGAAACACCATATATTTT
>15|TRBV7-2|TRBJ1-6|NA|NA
CASSFGPGGGSPLHF
TGTGCCAGCAGCTTCGGTCCCGGTGGAGGTTCACCCCTCCACTTT
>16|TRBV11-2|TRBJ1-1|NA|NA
CASSANNSGKNTEAFF
TGTGCCAGCAGCGCAAACAACTCAGGGAAGAACACTGAAGCTTTCTTT
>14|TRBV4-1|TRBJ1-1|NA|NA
CASSQIGEGTEAFF
TGCGCCAGCAGCCAAATAGGGGAAGGGACTGAAGCTTTCTTT
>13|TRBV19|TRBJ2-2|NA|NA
CASSREPTGELFF
TGTGCCAGTAGCCGGGAACCGACCGGGGAGCTGTTTTTT
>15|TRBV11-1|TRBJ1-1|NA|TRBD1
CASSSPGTGNTEAFF
TGTGCCAGCAGCTCCCCGGGGACAGGAAACACTGAAGCTTTCTTT
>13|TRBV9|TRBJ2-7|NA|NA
CASSGGQTYEQYF
TGTGCCAGCAGCGGCGGACAGACCTACGAGCAGTACTTC
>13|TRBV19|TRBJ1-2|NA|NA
CASSRQLDYGYTF
TGTGCCAGTAGTCGACAGTTAGACTATGGCTACACCTTC
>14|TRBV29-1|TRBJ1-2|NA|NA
CSVEGGDRNYGYTF
TGCAGCGTTGAAGGAGGCGACAGAAACTATGGCTACACCTTC
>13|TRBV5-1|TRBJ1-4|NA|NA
CASSSQAQEKLFF
TGCGCCAGCAGCAGTCAGGCCCAGGAAAAACTGTTTTTT
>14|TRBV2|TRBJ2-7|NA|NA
CASRIEQDSYEQYF
TGTGCCAGCAGAATAGAACAGGACTCCTACGAGCAGTACTTC
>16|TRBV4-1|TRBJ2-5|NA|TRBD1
CASTPQGAPYQETQYF
TGCGCCAGCACCCCGCAGGGGGCCCCGTACCAAGAGACCCAGTACTTC
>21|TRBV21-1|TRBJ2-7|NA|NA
CASSGNPRNRAPTFWGYEQYF
TGTGCCAGCAGCGGGAACCCAAGGAACAGGGCCCCTACCTTTTGGGGTTACGAGCAGTACTTC
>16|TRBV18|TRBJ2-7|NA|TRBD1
CASSFPPGQGAHEQYF
TGTGCCAGCTCATTCCCACCGGGACAGGGGGCCCACGAGCAGTACTTC
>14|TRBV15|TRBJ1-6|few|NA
CATSRGQVRAPLHF
TGTGCCACCAGCAGAGGACAGGTTAGGGCACCCCTCCACTTT
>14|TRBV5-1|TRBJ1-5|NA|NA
CASKIGVAEQPQHF
TGCGCCAGCAAGATAGGGGTGGCAGAGCAGCCCCAGCATTTT
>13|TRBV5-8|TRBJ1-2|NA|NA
CASSSGLVYGYTF
TGTGCCAGCAGCTCGGGTCTGGTTTATGGCTACACCTTC
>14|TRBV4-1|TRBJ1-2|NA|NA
CASSQEGANYGYTF
TGCGCCAGCAGCCAAGAGGGGGCCAACTATGGCTACACCTTC
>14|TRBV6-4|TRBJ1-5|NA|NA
CASSPEPGPQPQHF
TGTGCCAGCAGTCCAGAACCAGGCCCTCAGCCCCAGCATTTT
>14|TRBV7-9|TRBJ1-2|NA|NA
CASSSLGGWYGYTF
TGTGCCAGCAGCTCCCTCGGGGGGTGGTATGGCTACACCTTC
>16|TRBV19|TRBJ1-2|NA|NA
CASSIQTRAGADGYTF
TGTGCCAGTAGTATTCAAACGAGAGCAGGGGCCGATGGCTACACCTTC
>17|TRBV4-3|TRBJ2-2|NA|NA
CASSGQGGLPNTGELFF
TGCGCCAGCAGCGGGCAGGGGGGCCTTCCGAACACCGGGGAGCTGTTTTTT
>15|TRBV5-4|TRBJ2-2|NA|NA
CASSWGTQNTGELFF
TGTGCCAGCAGCTGGGGGACTCAGAACACCGGGGAGCTGTTTTTT
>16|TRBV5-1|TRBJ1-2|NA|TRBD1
CASSLWETGPNYGYTF
TGCGCCAGCAGCTTGTGGGAGACAGGGCCTAACTATGGCTACACCTTC
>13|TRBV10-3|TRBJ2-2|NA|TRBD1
CAIGTGETGELFF
TGTGCCATCGGGACAGGGGAAACCGGGGAGCTGTTTTTT
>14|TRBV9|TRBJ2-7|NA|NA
CASSGTSGLGEQYF
TGTGCCAGCAGCGGAACGTCAGGGTTGGGGGAGCAGTACTTC
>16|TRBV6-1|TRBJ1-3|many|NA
CASSADPGFSGNTIYF
TGTGCCAGCAGTGCCGATCCGGGATTCTCTGGAAACACCATATATTTT
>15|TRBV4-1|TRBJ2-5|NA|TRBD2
CASSQDRSGGETQYF
TGCGCCAGCAGCCAAGATCGGAGCGGGGGGGAGACCCAGTACTTC
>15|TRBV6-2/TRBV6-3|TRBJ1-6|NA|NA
CASGLLSGVGSPLHF
TGTGCCAGCGGCCTATTAAGCGGGGTAGGTTCACCCCTCCACTTT
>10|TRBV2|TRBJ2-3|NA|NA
CASGPVAQYF
TGTGCCAGCGGTCCGGTTGCGCAGTATTTT
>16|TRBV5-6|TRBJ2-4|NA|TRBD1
CASSLGPQGDKNIQYF
TGTGCCAGCAGCTTGGGCCCACAGGGGGACAAAAACATTCAGTACTTC
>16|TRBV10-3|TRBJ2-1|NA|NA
CAISGTTGTSYNEQFF
TGTGCCATCAGTGGAACTACAGGGACCTCCTACAATGAGCAGTTCTTC
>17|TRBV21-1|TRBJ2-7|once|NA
CASSKALLTGREDEQYF
TGTGCCAGCAGCAAAGCGCTTTTAACAGGGAGGGAGGACGAGCAGTACTTC
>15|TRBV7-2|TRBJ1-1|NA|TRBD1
CASSSPGDRGVEAFF
TGTGCCAGCAGCTCGCCCGGCGACAGGGGGGTTGAAGCTTTCTTT
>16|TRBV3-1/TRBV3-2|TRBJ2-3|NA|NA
CASSQPDGLLTDTQYF
TGTGCCAGCAGCCAACCGGACGGACTACTCACAGATACGCAGTATTTT
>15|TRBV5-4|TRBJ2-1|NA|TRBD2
CASKAGGSSYNEQFF
TGTGCCAGCAAAGCGGGGGGTAGCTCCTACAATGAGCAGTTCTTC
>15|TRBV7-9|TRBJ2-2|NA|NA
CASSPHGQKTGELFF
TGTGCCAGCAGCCCACATGGACAAAAGACCGGGGAGCTGTTTTTT
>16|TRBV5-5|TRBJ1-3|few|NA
CASSYLQDIAGNTIYF
TGTGCCAGCAGCTACTTACAGGATATAGCTGGAAACACCATATATTTT
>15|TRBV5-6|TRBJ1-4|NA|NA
CASSLESASGEKLFF
TGTGCCAGCAGCTTGGAGTCGGCTTCCGGGGAAAAACTGTTTTTT
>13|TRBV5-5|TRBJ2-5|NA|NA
CASSSGLDEGQYF
TGTGCCAGCAGCTCTGGCCTAGATGAAGGCCAGTACTTC
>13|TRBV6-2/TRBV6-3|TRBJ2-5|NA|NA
CASSRTDQETQYF
TGTGCCAGCAGTAGGACAGACCAAGAGACCCAGTACTTC
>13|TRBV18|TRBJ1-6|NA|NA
CASSPGENSPLHF
TGTGCCAGCTCACCGGGAGAAAATTCACCCCTCCACTTT
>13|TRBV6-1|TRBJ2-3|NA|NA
CASSEGPGGTQYF
TGTGCCAGCAGTGAAGGTCCAGGAGGTACGCAGTATTTT
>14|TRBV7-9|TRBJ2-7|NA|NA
CASSLDGESYEQYF
TGTGCCAGCAGCTTAGACGGGGAAAGCTACGAGCAGTACTTC
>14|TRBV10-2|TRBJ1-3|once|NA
CASKEGEVGNTIYF
TGCGCCAGCAAAGAGGGGGAAGTTGGAAACACCATATATTTT
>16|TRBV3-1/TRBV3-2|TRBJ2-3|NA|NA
CASSHPQMRATDTQYF
TGTGCCAGCAGCCACCCCCAGATGCGGGCCACAGATACGCAGTATTTT
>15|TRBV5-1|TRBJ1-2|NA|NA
CASRYRVFGNYGYTF
TGCGCCAGCAGATATCGGGTCTTCGGTAACTATGGCTACACCTTC
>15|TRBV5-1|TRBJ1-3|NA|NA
CASSLDSRPGNTIYF
TGCGCCAGCAGCTTGGATTCCAGGCCCGGAAACACCATATATTTT
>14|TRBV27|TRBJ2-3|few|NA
CASSLRGFTDTQYF
TGTGCCAGCAGTTTACGGGGGTTCACAGATACGCAGTATTTT
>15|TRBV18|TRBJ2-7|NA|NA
CASSPSGTPRNEQYF
TGTGCCAGCTCACCCTCCGGGACTCCCCGAAACGAGCAGTACTTC
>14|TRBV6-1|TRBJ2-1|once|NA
CASSERTGRNEQFF
TGTGCCAGCAGTGAACGAACAGGGCGGAATGAGCAGTTCTTC
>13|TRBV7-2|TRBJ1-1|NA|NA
CASSLVRDSEAFF
TGTGCCAGCAGCTTAGTGAGGGACTCGGAAGCTTTCTTT
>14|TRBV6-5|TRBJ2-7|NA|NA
CASSYSRGPYEQYF
TGTGCCAGCAGTTACTCCAGGGGCCCCTACGAGCAGTACTTC
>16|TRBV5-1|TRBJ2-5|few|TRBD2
CASSGGSRGGGETQYF
TGCGCCAGCTCTGGGGGCTCGCGGGGGGGCGGAGAGACCCAGTACTTC
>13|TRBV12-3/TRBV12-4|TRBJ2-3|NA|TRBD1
CASTSTGLDTQYF
TGTGCCAGCACCTCGACAGGGTTGGATACGCAGTATTTT
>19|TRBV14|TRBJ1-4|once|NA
CASSQDVSRQGRSNEKLFF
TGTGCCAGCAGCCAAGATGTAAGCCGGCAGGGCAGGTCTAATGAAAAACTGTTTTTT
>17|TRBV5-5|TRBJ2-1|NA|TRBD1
CASSPGQGTPSYNEQFF
TGTGCCAGCAGCCCGGGACAGGGGACCCCCTCCTACAATGAGCAGTTCTTC
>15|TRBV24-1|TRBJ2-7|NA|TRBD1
CATSYGQGKSYEQYF
TGTGCCACCAGCTATGGACAGGGCAAAAGCTACGAGCAGTACTTC